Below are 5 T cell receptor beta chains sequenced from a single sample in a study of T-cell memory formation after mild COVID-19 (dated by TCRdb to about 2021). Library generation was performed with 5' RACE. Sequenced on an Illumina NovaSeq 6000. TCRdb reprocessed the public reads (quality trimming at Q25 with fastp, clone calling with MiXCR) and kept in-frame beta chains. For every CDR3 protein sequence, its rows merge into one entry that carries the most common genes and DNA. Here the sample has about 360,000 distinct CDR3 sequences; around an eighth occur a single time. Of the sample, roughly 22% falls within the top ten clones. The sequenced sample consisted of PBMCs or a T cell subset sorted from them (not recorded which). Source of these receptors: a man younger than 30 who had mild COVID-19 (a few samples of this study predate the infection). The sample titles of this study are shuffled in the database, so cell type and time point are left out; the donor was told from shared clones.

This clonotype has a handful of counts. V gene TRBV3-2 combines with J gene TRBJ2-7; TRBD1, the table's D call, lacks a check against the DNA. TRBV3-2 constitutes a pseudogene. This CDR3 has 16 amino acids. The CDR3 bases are TGTGCCAGCAGCCACCTAAGGGGGACCGTCCCCTACGAGCAGTACTTC. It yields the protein CASSHLRGTVPYEQYF.

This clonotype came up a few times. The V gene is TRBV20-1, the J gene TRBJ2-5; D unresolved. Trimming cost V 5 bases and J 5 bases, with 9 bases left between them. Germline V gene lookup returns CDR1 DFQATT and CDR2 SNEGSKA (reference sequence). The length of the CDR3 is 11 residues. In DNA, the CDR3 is TGCAGTGCTTGGACCCTCGAGACCCAGTACTTC. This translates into CSAWTLETQYF.

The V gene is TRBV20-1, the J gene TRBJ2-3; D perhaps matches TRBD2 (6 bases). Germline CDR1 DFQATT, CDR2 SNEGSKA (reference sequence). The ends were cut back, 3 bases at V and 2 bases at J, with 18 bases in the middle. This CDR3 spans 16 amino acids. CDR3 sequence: CSARGLAGRFTDTQYF. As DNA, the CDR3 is TGCAGTGCTAGGGGTCTCGCGGGGCGATTCACAGATACGCAGTATTTT.

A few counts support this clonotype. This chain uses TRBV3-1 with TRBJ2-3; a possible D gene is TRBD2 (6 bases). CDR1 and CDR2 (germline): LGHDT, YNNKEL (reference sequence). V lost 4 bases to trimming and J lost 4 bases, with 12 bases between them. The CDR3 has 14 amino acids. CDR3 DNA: TGTGCCAGCAGCCGCTACGGGGGTCCAGATACGCAGTATTTT. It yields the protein CASSRYGGPDTQYF.

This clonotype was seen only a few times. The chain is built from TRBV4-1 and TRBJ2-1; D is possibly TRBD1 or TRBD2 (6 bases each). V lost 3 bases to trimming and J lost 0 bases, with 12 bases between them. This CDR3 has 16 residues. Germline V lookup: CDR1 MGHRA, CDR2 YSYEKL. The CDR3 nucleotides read TGCGCCAGCAGCCAGAGGGGGGCCAGCTCCTACAATGAGCAGTTCTTC. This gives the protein CASSQRGASSYNEQFF.